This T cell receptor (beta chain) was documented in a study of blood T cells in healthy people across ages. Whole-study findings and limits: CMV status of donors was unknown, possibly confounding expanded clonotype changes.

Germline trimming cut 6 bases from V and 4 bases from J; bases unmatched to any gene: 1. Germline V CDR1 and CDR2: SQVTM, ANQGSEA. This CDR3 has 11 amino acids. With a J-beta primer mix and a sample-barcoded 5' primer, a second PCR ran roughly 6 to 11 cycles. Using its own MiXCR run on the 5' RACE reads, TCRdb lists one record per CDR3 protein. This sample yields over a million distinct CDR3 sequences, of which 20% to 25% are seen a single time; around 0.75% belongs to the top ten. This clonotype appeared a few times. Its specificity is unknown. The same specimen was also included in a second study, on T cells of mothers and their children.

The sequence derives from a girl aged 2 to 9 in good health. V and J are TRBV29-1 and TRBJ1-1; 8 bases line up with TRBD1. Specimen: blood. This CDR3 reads CSVGTGTEAFF. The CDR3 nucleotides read TGCAGCGTGGGGACAGGCACTGAAGCTTTCTTT.